Sequencing of this T cell receptor (beta chain) was carried out in a study of T cell responses to AZD1222 COVID-19 vaccine. Here immunoSEQ multiplex PCR was the method, and the copy in TCRdb shows in-frame clones only, minus some. The sample holds around 140,000 clones, more than 85% seen once. Regarding this clone: The antigen is not known.

The CDR3 has 15 residues. V trimming: 8 bases; J trimming: 4 bases; junction bases outside the gene matches: 9. From germline, CDR1 is MNHEY and CDR2 SMNVEV (reference sequence). Study conclusions and caveats: Only a handful of AZD1222 recipients were seropositive at baseline. Samples come after the peak T cell response, not at day 14. The reported proportion of spike-specific TCRs targeting unmutated variant regions was nearly half. Possibly, clonal diversity was underestimated; donors were largely white British and included more females.

Sequenced here: peripheral blood, sampled on day 0 of AZD1222 vaccination. The receptor comes from an adult in good health. This chain uses TRBV27 with TRBJ2-2; the match to TRBD1 covers 8 bases. Here the CDR3 reads CASQTQGARTGELFF. The CDR3 DNA is TGTGCCAGCCAAACGCAGGGGGCGCGCACCGGGGAGCTGTTTTTT.